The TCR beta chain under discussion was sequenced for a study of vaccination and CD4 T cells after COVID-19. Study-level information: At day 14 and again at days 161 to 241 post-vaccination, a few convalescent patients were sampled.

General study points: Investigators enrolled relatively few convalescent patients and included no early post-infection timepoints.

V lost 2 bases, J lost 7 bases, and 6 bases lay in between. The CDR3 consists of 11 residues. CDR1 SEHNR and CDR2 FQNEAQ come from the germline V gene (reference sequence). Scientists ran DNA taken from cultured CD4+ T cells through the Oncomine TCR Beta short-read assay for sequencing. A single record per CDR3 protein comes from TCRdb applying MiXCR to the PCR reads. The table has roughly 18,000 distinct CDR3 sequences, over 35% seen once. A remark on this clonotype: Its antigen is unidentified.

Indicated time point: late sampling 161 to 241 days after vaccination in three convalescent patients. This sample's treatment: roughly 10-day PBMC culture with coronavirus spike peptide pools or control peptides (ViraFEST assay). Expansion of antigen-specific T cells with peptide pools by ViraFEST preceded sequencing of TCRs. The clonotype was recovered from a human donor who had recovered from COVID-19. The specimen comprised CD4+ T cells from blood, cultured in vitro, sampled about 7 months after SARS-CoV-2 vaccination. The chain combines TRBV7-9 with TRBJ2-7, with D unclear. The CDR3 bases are TGTGCCAGCAGCTTAACGAGGGAGCAGTACTTC. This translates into CASSLTREQYF.